This T cell receptor beta chain came from a study of T cell repertoires in cytomegalovirus infection. The wider study: Evidence of both CMV infection and a matching HLA type came from public TCR beta signatures.

Trimming stripped 5 bases from V and 5 bases from J, with 12 bases between. CDR3 length: 14 residues. Germline assignment: CDR1 SGHTA and CDR2 FQGNSA. In TCRdb, the reads were re-called with MiXCR into one record per CDR3 protein. This table has around 120,000 distinct CDR3 sequences, about 40% appearing once. Concerning this clonotype itself: The antigen remains unidentified.

Study results and caveats: What dominated the ex vivo response were HLA-C-restricted CMV-specific TCR beta clonotypes.

The sample was CD8+ T cells from cultured PBMCs, taken from culture after CMV antigen stimulation. This chain joins TRBV7-2 and TRBJ1-4; D is possibly TRBD1 (6 bases). The clonotype originates from a human donor in good health (CMV status not recorded). Some clones in this sample may be carry-over from other donors' samples. CDR3 region: CASSMSGVNEKLFF. CDR3 nucleotides: TGTGCCAGCAGCATGTCAGGGGTGAATGAAAAACTGTTTTTT.